This T cell receptor (beta chain) was retrieved from a study of molecular identifiers for immune sequencing clone quantification (dated 2018 in TCRdb). The study in broad terms: For a replicate experiment, the RNA from either about 20,000 or 100,000 naive CD8 T cells was divided into five aliquots, and four of those aliquots went on to sequencing. CD8 T cells were used in a methods study to benchmark molecular-identifier clustering-based TCR repertoire sequencing (MIDCIRS) and TCR RNA copy counting. Study-wide findings and limitations: Identical TCR molecules sharing a barcode could cause highly expanded clone sizes to be underestimated. Spiked-in Jurkat TCR RNA equivalent to a single cell was reported to be detectable even among approximately 1 million naive CD8 T cells. When barcode sub-clustering was omitted, TCR diversity was inflated by chimeric consensus sequences, with chimeras reaching as high as 47%. Clones above 20 RNA copies held over 97% of molecules in CMV-specific effector cells but under 1% in naive cells. Modeling gave about 3.3 recovered TCR RNA copies per cell versus around 10 by digital PCR, implying 25% to 30% capture efficiency. The naive libraries included spiked-in Jurkat TCR RNA (roughly eleven copies' worth), and this Jurkat TCR RNA is not part of the donor repertoire.

With respect to this clonotype: No cognate antigen has been identified for it. A read error may explain this, as a much larger clone is one base away.

Libraries of naive CD8 T cells were built from anywhere between roughly 20,000 and 1,100,000 sorted cells, with 10%, 30% or 50% of the purified RNA used. Naive CD8 T cells were FACS-sorted as CD8+CD4-CCR7+CD45RA+ on a BD FACSAria II into RLT Plus buffer. To test detection sensitivity, Jurkat RNA equivalent to under 12 TCR copies was spiked into samples of roughly 20,000-1,000,000 naive CD8 T cells. CD8 T cells were enriched using RosetteSep CD8+ T Cell Enrichment Cocktail and Ficoll-Paque, and the enriched cells then underwent ACK red cell lysis. V is reduced by 3 bases and J by 3 bases, leaving a spacing of 12 bases between them. CDR3 length: 15 amino acids, cysteine to phenylalanine. CDR3 DNA is the only sequence kept; it has 45 bases, read in frame from the first base. The receptor library was made with PCR. Instrument on record: NextSeq 500. Bulk TCR libraries were made following a previously described method, with the TCR primers given in Table S5. Purification of total RNA was performed with the Qiagen AllPrep DNA/RNA kit. Reads from multiple sequencing runs of the same library were pooled before analysis. The original methods were these. Reads were retained only if the reads had an exact TCR constant sequence, and the retained reads were trimmed to 150 nt and grouped according to their 12-nt molecular barcodes. Within each barcode group, reads were sub-clustered at a 15% Levenshtein threshold, and quality-weighted consensus sequences were built per RNA molecule. Non-functional sequences were filtered out, along with any lower-count sequence sitting one edit away from another sequence. Barcode sub-clusters with fewer than 20% of the maximum read count were removed, based on fitting two negative binomial distributions. TCRdb trimmed the raw reads at Q25, called clones with MiXCR and kept productive beta chains. Rows with one shared CDR3 protein collapse into an entry with the most common genes and DNA. The V and J calls were not made by the authors but by TCRdb's processing. This sample lists about 510,000 distinct CDR3 sequences; 25% were detected once. The ten largest account for approximately 0.76% of the sample.

The sequence links TRBV12-3 or TRBV12-4 to TRBJ2-4; matching of 7 bases hints at TRBD2 as the D gene. The clonotype originates from a human donor in good health. Some libraries in this study had Jurkat cell RNA spiked in. The sample comprised naive CD8+ T cells from blood, with Jurkat cell RNA spiked in. The sample's cell subset or site label is to be understood as: FACS-sorted CD8+CD4-CCR7+CD45RA+ naive T cells. The DNA is TGTGCCAGCAGTTTGGGGGGAGGGGGCAAAAACATTCAGTACTTC. Its translation is CASSLGGGGKNIQYF.